The rows below give T cell receptor beta chains drawn from one sample of a study of cytomegalovirus exposure and HLA in healthy donors. Profiled with immunoSEQ multiplex PCR; TCRdb holds only in-frame clones, not every one. This table holds approximately 120,000 clones, around 72% found once. Material: PBMCs. Receptors were obtained from a man aged 25 to 40 in good health and CMV-seronegative. Each CDR3 is given with its conserved first and last residue. D genes are given only for firm matches. Only part of the rows carry a size: once, few, many, or a class if the clone is expanded.

.	TRBV5-1	TRBJ1-2	.	TGCGCCAGCAGCTGGGGGAGGGGCATTAAGTTCGATGGCTACACCTTC	CASSWGRGIKFDGYTF
TRBD1	TRBV2	TRBJ2-2	.	TGTGCCAGCCTCCGAGGGGGCAGAACCGGGGAGCTGTTTTTT	CASLRGGRTGELFF
TRBD2	TRBV18	TRBJ2-5	.	TGTGCCAGCTCACCTCGGGGGGAAGAGACCCAGTACTTC	CASSPRGEETQYF
.	TRBV6-6	TRBJ1-6	few	TGTGCCAGTGGGAGGGAAGGAAATTCACCCCTCCACTTT	CASGREGNSPLHF
.	TRBV9	TRBJ1-3	.	TGTGCCAGCGGGGGGGATGGAAACACCATATATTTT	CASGGDGNTIYF
.	TRBV6-6	TRBJ2-4	.	TGTGCCAGCAGTTACCTACGGACGGCGGCGGGTTACATTCAGTACTTC	CASSYLRTAAGYIQYF
.	TRBV4-2	TRBJ2-7	.	TGTGCCAGCAGCCAAGAAGCCGGTCTTCCCTACGAGCAGTACTTC	CASSQEAGLPYEQYF
TRBD2	TRBV5-1	TRBJ2-3	once	TGCGCCAGCAGCTTGGCGGTAGCGGGTGGTGGGACAGATACGCAGTATTTT	CASSLAVAGGGTDTQYF
.	TRBV7-3	TRBJ2-7	.	TGTGCCAGCGGCTGGGGTAGGGGCTACGAGCAGTACTTC	CASGWGRGYEQYF
.	TRBV2	TRBJ2-6	.	TGTGCCAGCAGTGTACAAGTTTCTGGGGCCAACGTCCTGACTTTC	CASSVQVSGANVLTF
TRBD2	TRBV6-1	TRBJ2-7	.	TGTGCCAGCACCTTAGCGGGGGAACATTACGAGCAGTACTTC	CASTLAGEHYEQYF
TRBD1	TRBV30	TRBJ2-7	once	TGTGCCTGGAGCTCCGGGACAGGGGCCTACGAGCAGTACTTC	CAWSSGTGAYEQYF
TRBD1	TRBV10-1	TRBJ2-1	.	TGCGCCAGCAGTGATAGGGGGCAGGGGGCGTTCTTAGAGCAGTTCTTC	CASSDRGQGAFLEQFF
TRBD1	TRBV6-6	TRBJ1-1	once	TGTGCCAGCGGACACGGGGCAGGGGGCATCACTGAAGCTTTCTTT	CASGHGAGGITEAFF
.	TRBV19	TRBJ1-3	few	TGTGCCAGTAGTATAGTTGGAGGAGGGTCTGGAAACACCATATATTTT	CASSIVGGGSGNTIYF
TRBD1	TRBV9	TRBJ2-4	.	TGTGCCAGCAGCGTAGTAACGGGGGGGACAGGGGGGGCCAAAAACATTCAGTACTTC	CASSVVTGGTGGAKNIQYF
TRBD1	TRBV2	TRBJ2-1	.	TGTGCCACAACTGGACAGGACTCCTACAATGAGCAGTTCTTC	CATTGQDSYNEQFF